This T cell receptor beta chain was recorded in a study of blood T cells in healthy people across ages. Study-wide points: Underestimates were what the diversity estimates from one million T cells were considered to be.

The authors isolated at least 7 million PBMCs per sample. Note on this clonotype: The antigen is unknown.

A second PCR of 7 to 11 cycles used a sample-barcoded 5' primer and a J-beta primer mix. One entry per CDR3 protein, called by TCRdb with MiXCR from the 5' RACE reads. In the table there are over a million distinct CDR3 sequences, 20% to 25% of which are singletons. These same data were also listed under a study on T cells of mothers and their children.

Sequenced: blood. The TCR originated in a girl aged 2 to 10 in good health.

CDR3 sequence: CASSLNPSSYNEQFF. CDR3 nucleotides: TGCGCCAGCAGCTTGAATCCTAGCTCCTACAATGAGCAGTTCTTC. This chain joins TRBV5-1 and TRBJ2-1; D remains unclear. Germline V gene lookup returns CDR1 SGHRS and CDR2 YFSETQ. This CDR3 spans 15 amino acids. The germline V and J ends were trimmed by 1 base and 0 bases, with 8 bases remaining between them. The variable domain in full, with the rest retrieved from reference TRBV5-1 and TRBJ2-1, is KAGVTQTPRYLIKTRGQQVTLSCSPISGHRSVSWYQQTPGQGLQFLFEYFSETQRNKGNFPGRFSGRQFSNSRSEMNVSTLELGDSALYLCASSLNPSSYNEQFFGPGTRLTVL.